Listed below are T cell receptor beta chains from one sample, sequenced in a study of T-cell memory formation after mild COVID-19. TCRdb reprocessed the 5' RACE reads with MiXCR, giving one entry per CDR3 protein. This sample has fewer than 650,000 distinct CDR3 sequences; roughly 20% occur once, and the top ten carry around 7.7%. Input material: PBMCs or a T cell subset sorted from them (not recorded which). The origin of the receptors is an adult woman who had mild COVID-19 (a few samples of this study predate the infection). Cell type and time point are not known. Both conserved end residues are part of each CDR3. The D gene is left open where the match is weak. Clone size is not always given. Where it is, it says once, few, many or a class for expanded clones.

CDR3 DNA: TGTGCCACCAGTGATCCCATGACAGGGTACACCGGGGAGCTGTTTTTT; CDR3 protein: CATSDPMTGYTGELFF; clone size: .; V gene: TRBV24-1; D gene: TRBD1; J gene: TRBJ2-2
CDR3 DNA: TGTGCCAGCAGCCAAGGGGACAGGGTTTTGTTGGACACTGAAGCTTTCTTT; CDR3 protein: CASSQGDRVLLDTEAFF; clone size: few; V gene: TRBV3-1; D gene: TRBD1; J gene: TRBJ1-1
CDR3 DNA: TGTGCCAGCAAGAACTCCCCGAACACTGAAGCTTTCTTT; CDR3 protein: CASKNSPNTEAFF; clone size: many; V gene: TRBV5-5; D gene: .; J gene: TRBJ1-1
CDR3 DNA: TGTGCCAGTAGTCGGGGACCCCTCGGGAACTATGGCTACACCTTC; CDR3 protein: CASSRGPLGNYGYTF; clone size: .; V gene: TRBV19; D gene: .; J gene: TRBJ1-2
CDR3 DNA: TGTGCCAACAGTCGACAGGCTGGCTACGAGCAGTACTTC; CDR3 protein: CANSRQAGYEQYF; clone size: .; V gene: TRBV6-6; D gene: .; J gene: TRBJ2-7
CDR3 DNA: TGTGCCAGCAGCGTAGGTCCGACATACTACGAGCAGTACTTC; CDR3 protein: CASSVGPTYYEQYF; clone size: .; V gene: TRBV9; D gene: .; J gene: TRBJ2-7
CDR3 DNA: TGTGCCACCAGTGATCCGGTTGCTCAGGCGAACACCGGGGAGCTGTTTTTT; CDR3 protein: CATSDPVAQANTGELFF; clone size: few; V gene: TRBV24-1; D gene: .; J gene: TRBJ2-2
CDR3 DNA: TGTGCCACCAGTGATGCAGGAAAATACGAGCAGTACTTC; CDR3 protein: CATSDAGKYEQYF; clone size: few; V gene: TRBV24-1; D gene: .; J gene: TRBJ2-7
CDR3 DNA: TGTGCCATCTCGACTAGCGGGCATTACGAGCAGTACTTC; CDR3 protein: CAISTSGHYEQYF; clone size: few; V gene: TRBV6-1; D gene: TRBD2; J gene: TRBJ2-7
CDR3 DNA: TGCAGTGCTAGGCCGGGGTTTCGACGCAATCAGCCCCAGCATTTT; CDR3 protein: CSARPGFRRNQPQHF; clone size: .; V gene: TRBV20-1; D gene: .; J gene: TRBJ1-5
CDR3 DNA: TGTGCCAGCAGCCTACTTCGGGACCTGGGAATGAAGACCCAGTACTTC; CDR3 protein: CASSLLRDLGMKTQYF; clone size: .; V gene: TRBV7-8; D gene: .; J gene: TRBJ2-5
CDR3 DNA: TGTGCCTGGAGTGTATACGGAAGCTCTAATGAAAAACTGTTTTTT; CDR3 protein: CAWSVYGSSNEKLFF; clone size: .; V gene: TRBV30; D gene: .; J gene: TRBJ1-4
CDR3 DNA: TGCGCCAGCAGTCCGCGGACAGGGGCGGCTTTAGATACGCAGTATTTT; CDR3 protein: CASSPRTGAALDTQYF; clone size: few; V gene: TRBV23-1; D gene: TRBD1; J gene: TRBJ2-3
CDR3 DNA: TGTGCCAGCAGTTACGGGAGGACTCTCCATGGCTACACCTTC; CDR3 protein: CASSYGRTLHGYTF; clone size: .; V gene: TRBV6-6; D gene: .; J gene: TRBJ1-2
CDR3 DNA: TGTGCCAGCAGTTGGGGACAGGGAAACGAAAAACTGTTTTTT; CDR3 protein: CASSWGQGNEKLFF; clone size: few; V gene: TRBV12-3/TRBV12-4; D gene: TRBD1; J gene: TRBJ1-4
CDR3 DNA: TGTGCCAGCAGCTTAGCGAGGACAGGGAACTATGGCTACACCTTC; CDR3 protein: CASSLARTGNYGYTF; clone size: .; V gene: TRBV7-9; D gene: TRBD1; J gene: TRBJ1-2
CDR3 DNA: TGTGCCAGCAGTTCTACAGGGGGCGTACTATCTAATGAAAAACTGTTTTTT; CDR3 protein: CASSSTGGVLSNEKLFF; clone size: few; V gene: TRBV12-3/TRBV12-4; D gene: TRBD1; J gene: TRBJ1-4
CDR3 DNA: TGTGCCAGCAGCCCTGTCGCAGGGAACACTGAAGCTTTCTTT; CDR3 protein: CASSPVAGNTEAFF; clone size: .; V gene: TRBV7-9; D gene: .; J gene: TRBJ1-1
CDR3 DNA: TGTGCCAGCAGTGCCGGGACCCAGGGATTCGGCTACACCTTC; CDR3 protein: CASSAGTQGFGYTF; clone size: .; V gene: TRBV6-5; D gene: .; J gene: TRBJ1-2
CDR3 DNA: TGCGCCAGCAGCGGGGGGGCAGCTAATGAAAAACTGTTTTTT; CDR3 protein: CASSGGAANEKLFF; clone size: few; V gene: TRBV5-1; D gene: .; J gene: TRBJ1-4
CDR3 DNA: TGTGCCCTCCAATCCCCGGGACGTCCAGGGACTGAAGCTTTCTTT; CDR3 protein: CALQSPGRPGTEAFF; clone size: .; V gene: TRBV19; D gene: .; J gene: TRBJ1-1
CDR3 DNA: TGTGCCAGCAGCCCCCGGACAGGGGCAGGAACTGAAGCTTTCTTT; CDR3 protein: CASSPRTGAGTEAFF; clone size: few; V gene: TRBV7-2; D gene: TRBD1; J gene: TRBJ1-1
CDR3 DNA: TGTGCCAGCAGTTTTGACGGAGAGAGCACAGATACGCAGTATTTT; CDR3 protein: CASSFDGESTDTQYF; clone size: few; V gene: TRBV12-3/TRBV12-4; D gene: .; J gene: TRBJ2-3
CDR3 DNA: TGTGCCAGCAGTTGGGACGAGGGGCGGTTCACTGAAGCTTTCTTT; CDR3 protein: CASSWDEGRFTEAFF; clone size: .; V gene: TRBV6-5; D gene: .; J gene: TRBJ1-1
CDR3 DNA: TGTGCCAGCAGCTTTGACAGGGGGCCTGAGACCCAGTACTTC; CDR3 protein: CASSFDRGPETQYF; clone size: few; V gene: TRBV7-2; D gene: TRBD1; J gene: TRBJ2-5
CDR3 DNA: TGTGCCAGCAGCTCAGGGGACAGGCATAATTCACCCCTCCACTTT; CDR3 protein: CASSSGDRHNSPLHF; clone size: few; V gene: TRBV7-9; D gene: TRBD1; J gene: TRBJ1-6
CDR3 DNA: TGTGCCAGCAGCCCTCGACAGGGGTGGTACAATGAGCAGTTCTTC; CDR3 protein: CASSPRQGWYNEQFF; clone size: .; V gene: TRBV13; D gene: TRBD1; J gene: TRBJ2-1
CDR3 DNA: TGTGCCAGCTCGGTAGAGTACCAAGAGACCCAGTACTTC; CDR3 protein: CASSVEYQETQYF; clone size: .; V gene: TRBV18; D gene: .; J gene: TRBJ2-5
CDR3 DNA: TGCGCCAGCAGCCAGAGGACAGGGGTGGCCACTGAAGCTTTCTTT; CDR3 protein: CASSQRTGVATEAFF; clone size: once; V gene: TRBV5-1; D gene: TRBD1; J gene: TRBJ1-1
CDR3 DNA: TGTGCCAGCAGAGACCGCCCGGGCGGTACCGGGGAGCTGTTTTTT; CDR3 protein: CASRDRPGGTGELFF; clone size: many; V gene: TRBV5-5; D gene: .; J gene: TRBJ2-2
CDR3 DNA: TGTGCCAGCAGCTTGCGGGGGGGTGGCACAGATACGCAGTATTTT; CDR3 protein: CASSLRGGGTDTQYF; clone size: .; V gene: TRBV7-2; D gene: TRBD2; J gene: TRBJ2-3
CDR3 DNA: TGTGCCAGCAGCGTTAGCGGGGGGGCCCGCACAGATACGCAGTATTTT; CDR3 protein: CASSVSGGARTDTQYF; clone size: few; V gene: TRBV9; D gene: TRBD2; J gene: TRBJ2-3